The clone carrying this TCR beta chain was picked up many times. Its cognate antigen is unknown. The CDR3 covers 15 residues. The germline V gene encodes CDR1 SEHNR and CDR2 FQNEAQ (reference sequence). V lost 6 bases, J lost 4 bases, and 8 bases stayed unmatched. According to the study, TCR beta libraries were built with iRepertoire HTBI primers and CDR3-region Arm-PCR. In the source study's methods: Identification yielded around 58 TRBV and 14 TRBJ segments across samples. TCRdb re-called the multiplex PCR reads through MiXCR, storing one row per CDR3 protein. It is TCRdb's table, rather than the study itself, that gives the V and J calls and clone size. Here the sample spans a few hundred thousand distinct CDR3 sequences, 15% being singletons. This sample is drawn from a study of regulatory T cells in long-lasting Graves disease. Study-wide findings and caveats: Whereas approximately 950 public clonotypes were shared by new patients, persistent patients shared more, at a few thousand. Under persistent disease, TRBV28, TRBJ1-2 and TRBJ2-5 were used preferentially.

Described time point: newly diagnosed GD, antithyroid drugs for less than 3 months. PBMC RNA was the source of the TCR library. Peripheral blood, at 8.5 to 9 milliliters, went into EDTA tubes. This same sample was also part of a study on T cells in Graves' hyperthyroidism and ophthalmopathy.

The clonotype originates from a woman between 35 and 50 years old with Graves disease. Sequencing was performed on peripheral blood mononuclear cells (PBMCs), taken at new diagnosis, from a patient treated with antithyroid drugs. This chain connects TRBV7-9 to TRBJ2-1; 8 bases match TRBD2. The CDR3 DNA reads as TGTGCCAGCAGACGGGAGGGGGGATTGTACAATGAGCAGTTCTTC. This codes for CASRREGGLYNEQFF. Looking up the rest from reference TRBV7-9 and TRBJ2-1 gives the full variable domain: DTGVSQNPRHKITKRGQNVTFRCDPISEHNRLYWYRQTLGQGPEFLTYFQNEAQLEKSRLLSDRFSAERPKGSFSTLEIQRTEQGDSAMYLCASRREGGLYNEQFFGPGTRLTVL.